Listed below are T cell receptor beta chains from one sample, sequenced in a study of T cells in Graves' hyperthyroidism and ophthalmopathy. TCRdb re-derived calls from the multiplex PCR reads in MiXCR, one entry per CDR3 protein. The table includes 470,000 or so distinct CDR3 sequences, around 20% detected once. Sequenced input: blood. The receptors were sampled from a man in his late teens or twenties with Graves' hyperthyroidism. Each CDR3 is given with its conserved first and last residue. A D gene is named only where the DNA matches it firmly. The size of a clone is reported for some rows only, either as once, few or many, or as a class for expanded clones.

TRBV12-3/TRBV12-4	.	.	TRBJ1-2	TGTGCCAGCAGTCCGGGGGAGGGGGGCTACACCTTC	CASSPGEGGYTF
TRBV11-1	many	.	TRBJ1-2	TGTGCCAGCAGCCGTAGAGGGAAATACTATGGCTACACCTTC	CASSRRGKYYGYTF
TRBV11-2	.	TRBD1	TRBJ2-7	TGTGCCAGCAGCTTATCCACAGGACAGGGTAACTACGAGCAGTACTTC	CASSLSTGQGNYEQYF
TRBV6-1	few	.	TRBJ1-2	TGTGCCACCGCCGCAGGTATTAACTATGGCTACACCTTC	CATAAGINYGYTF
TRBV7-9	many	.	TRBJ1-1	TGTGCCAGCAGCTTAGAAGGGGCAGGGCCTGAAGCTTTCTTT	CASSLEGAGPEAFF
TRBV29-1	.	.	TRBJ1-1	TGCAGCGCTGGAGGGCATTTGAACACTGAAGCTTTCTTT	CSAGGHLNTEAFF
TRBV7-9	few	TRBD1	TRBJ2-7	TGTGCCAGCAGCTTAACCTCCGGGACAGGGAACGAGCAGTACTTC	CASSLTSGTGNEQYF
TRBV20-1	many	.	TRBJ1-5	TGCAGTGCCTCGCAGGATCAGCCCCAGCATTTT	CSASQDQPQHF
TRBV19	many	TRBD1	TRBJ1-2	TGTGCCAGTACCTCTCCCGGGACAGGAGCTTATGGCTACACCTTC	CASTSPGTGAYGYTF
TRBV24-1	once	.	TRBJ2-5	TGTGCCACCAGTGATTCGGACAGAGGAGATACCCAGTACTTC	CATSDSDRGDTQYF
TRBV28	many	.	TRBJ1-5	TGTGCCACAACCTTTGGGCGCAATCAGCCCCAGCATTTT	CATTFGRNQPQHF
TRBV27	.	TRBD1	TRBJ1-2	TGTGCCAGCAGTCGGACCCTAACCCGCCGGGACAGGGGGAACTATGGCTACACCTTC	CASSRTLTRRDRGNYGYTF
TRBV28	many	.	TRBJ2-7	TGTGCCAGCAGTTTAGGACTTTACGAGCAGTACTTC	CASSLGLYEQYF
TRBV3-1	.	.	TRBJ1-1	TGTGCCAGCAGCCAAGGGGCAGGAACGAACACTGAAGCTTTCTTT	CASSQGAGTNTEAFF
TRBV27	many	TRBD1	TRBJ2-7	TGTGCCAGCAGTTTATCGATATGGACAGGGATGTACGAGCAGTACTTC	CASSLSIWTGMYEQYF
TRBV29-1	.	TRBD2	TRBJ2-5	TGCAGCGTTTGGGACTACATAGAGACCCAGTACTTC	CSVWDYIETQYF
TRBV6-5	many	.	TRBJ1-5	TGTGCCAGCAGTTATGCGCAGGGTTTCGATCAGCCCCAGCATTTT	CASSYAQGFDQPQHF
TRBV6-1	once	.	TRBJ2-7	TGTGCCAGCAGTAGCCAGGGGCTCGGGGGGTACGAGCAGTACTTC	CASSSQGLGGYEQYF
TRBV6-2/TRBV6-3	.	.	TRBJ1-3	TGTGCCAGCACACGGCGAGTCAGAGGAGACAGCACTGGAAACACCATATATTTT	CASTRRVRGDSTGNTIYF
TRBV27	.	.	TRBJ1-3	TGTGCCAGCACCAAAGGAGGACTCCCTGGTCCTGGAAACACCATATATTTT	CASTKGGLPGPGNTIYF
TRBV6-5	.	TRBD1	TRBJ1-1	TGTGCCAGCAGTTACTCTCTGGACAGGGTGGGCACTGAAGCTTTCTTT	CASSYSLDRVGTEAFF
TRBV28	many	.	TRBJ1-2	TGTGCCAGCAGTTCTAAGACAGGAAGCGGCTACACCTTC	CASSSKTGSGYTF
TRBV18	.	.	TRBJ1-2	TGTGCCAGCTCCAGCCAGGTCTATGGCTACACCTTC	CASSSQVYGYTF
TRBV5-1	many	.	TRBJ1-1	TGCGCCAGCCGCTACAGCAACACTGAAGCTTTCTTT	CASRYSNTEAFF
TRBV28	once	.	TRBJ2-2	TGTGCCAGCAGTCCCACTCCCCGGGAGCTGTTTTTT	CASSPTPRELFF
TRBV4-2	many	.	TRBJ1-3	TGTGCCAGCAGCCCCGCATTGGACAGCCGAAACACCATATATTTT	CASSPALDSRNTIYF
TRBV28	.	TRBD1	TRBJ1-5	TGTGCCAGCACCGGACCAACCGGGACAGGGTCTCAGCCCCAGCATTTT	CASTGPTGTGSQPQHF
TRBV20-1	.	TRBD2	TRBJ2-5	TGCAGTGCTAGCCGTGTCGGGACTAGCTTACAAGAGACCCAGTACTTC	CSASRVGTSLQETQYF
TRBV11-2	many	.	TRBJ2-7	TGTGCCAGCAGCTTTGGGTCCCCTTCCTACGAGCAGTACTTC	CASSFGSPSYEQYF
TRBV12-5	.	.	TRBJ2-6	TGTGCTAGTGGTTTCCATACGGAGGGGCTGATGGCCAACGTCCTGACTTTC	CASGFHTEGLMANVLTF
TRBV3-1	.	.	TRBJ1-1	TGTGCCAGCAGCCAAGACTCTTGGGCCGTTGTGAACACTGAAGCTTTCTTT	CASSQDSWAVVNTEAFF
TRBV9	.	.	TRBJ1-2	TGTGCCAGTAGCGTGACTGCACAGGAGGGTTTGAATGGCTACACCTTC	CASSVTAQEGLNGYTF
TRBV11-1	.	.	TRBJ1-1	TGTGCCAGCAGCCCCATTCGGGACCGTCTGATCACTGAAGCTTTCTTT	CASSPIRDRLITEAFF
TRBV5-1	many	TRBD2	TRBJ2-5	TGCGCCAGCAGCGGTACTAGCGGGGGAATTGAGACCCAGTACTTC	CASSGTSGGIETQYF
TRBV20-1	many	.	TRBJ2-7	TGCAGTGCCCGGGGGATCTCCTACGAGCAGTACTTC	CSARGISYEQYF
TRBV6-6	many	.	TRBJ1-1	TGTGCCAGCGCCGTCATGAACACTGAAGCTTTCTTT	CASAVMNTEAFF
TRBV9	.	.	TRBJ1-1	TGTGCCAGCAGCGGGGAACGCGGGGACACTGAAGCTTTCTTT	CASSGERGDTEAFF
TRBV19	few	TRBD1	TRBJ2-2	TGTGCCAGTACTCCCTGGCGGGGACAGGGGGCCGGCGGGGAGCTGTTTTTT	CASTPWRGQGAGGELFF
TRBV12-3/TRBV12-4	many	.	TRBJ1-2	TGTGCCACCGTTGGCGGCAGCATCTATGGCTACACCTTC	CATVGGSIYGYTF
TRBV3-1	.	.	TRBJ2-5	TGTGCCAGCAGCCAAGGTAACGGGGGCCAAGAGACCCAGTACTTC	CASSQGNGGQETQYF
TRBV5-1	.	.	TRBJ1-1	TGCGCCAGCAGCTTGGCCCCGGAAATGAACACTGAAGCTTTCTTT	CASSLAPEMNTEAFF
TRBV24-1	.	TRBD1	TRBJ2-5	TGTGCCACCAGTGACTTGACAGGGGGCGAGACCCAGTACTTC	CATSDLTGGETQYF
TRBV15	few	.	TRBJ2-1	TGTGCCACCAGCAGCTCGGGGGAGCAGTTCTTC	CATSSSGEQFF
TRBV12-3/TRBV12-4	.	.	TRBJ2-2	TGTGCCAGCGCTTCCGCTAAATGGGCGCTCCGGATCGGGGAGCTGTTTTTT	CASASAKWALRIGELFF
TRBV5-1	many	TRBD1	TRBJ2-7	TGCGCCAGCAGCCCGGGACAGGTCGGCTCCTACGAGCAGTACTTC	CASSPGQVGSYEQYF
TRBV6-5	once	TRBD1	TRBJ2-7	TGTGCCAGCAGTTACTCCTGGCAGGGGGCGGCCGAGCAGTACTTC	CASSYSWQGAAEQYF
TRBV6-2/TRBV6-3	few	TRBD1	TRBJ2-7	TGTGCCAGCAGACCACAGGGGGCGACAGCCTACGAGCAGTACTTC	CASRPQGATAYEQYF
TRBV12-3/TRBV12-4	many	.	TRBJ2-2	TGTGCCAGCAGTGACCAGGGAAAGTACACCGGGGAGCTGTTTTTT	CASSDQGKYTGELFF
TRBV30	many	TRBD1	TRBJ1-2	TGTGCCTGGAGGATTCCGGGACAGGGCGATGGCTACACCTTC	CAWRIPGQGDGYTF
TRBV2	many	.	TRBJ2-7	TGTGCCAGCAGTGACGGTAGGGACTACGAGCAGTACTTC	CASSDGRDYEQYF
TRBV24-1	few	.	TRBJ1-5	TGTGCCACCAGTGACCAAGGATCCCTTCAGCCCCAGCATTTT	CATSDQGSLQPQHF
TRBV11-2	many	.	TRBJ2-2	TGTGCCAGCAGCCGGACAGTCCTATCGAACACCGGGGAGCTGTTTTTT	CASSRTVLSNTGELFF
TRBV9	.	.	TRBJ2-7	TGTGCCAGCAGCTCACACTCGGGCTTGCGGGGTCAAGAGCAGTACTTC	CASSSHSGLRGQEQYF
TRBV7-8	many	.	TRBJ1-2	TGTGCCAGCAGCTTTGAGGGTCGTGGTGGCTACACCTTC	CASSFEGRGGYTF
TRBV11-2	many	TRBD1	TRBJ2-5	TGTGCCAGCAGCTTAAGGGGGCTAGAGATAAAAGAGACCCAGTACTTC	CASSLRGLEIKETQYF
TRBV30	many	.	TRBJ2-7	TGTGCTTCGGGGCAGGGGCTCGAGCAGTACTTC	CASGQGLEQYF
TRBV2	many	TRBD1	TRBJ2-7	TGTGCCAGCAGTGAAGGGACAGGCCCCTACGAGCAGTACTTC	CASSEGTGPYEQYF
TRBV6-1	.	.	TRBJ2-7	TGTGCCAGCAGTCCCGGGATAGGTTCCTACGAGCAGTACTTC	CASSPGIGSYEQYF
TRBV6-1	.	TRBD1	TRBJ2-5	TGTGCCAGCAGCGCACAGGGGGCGGGAGAGACCCAGTACTTC	CASSAQGAGETQYF